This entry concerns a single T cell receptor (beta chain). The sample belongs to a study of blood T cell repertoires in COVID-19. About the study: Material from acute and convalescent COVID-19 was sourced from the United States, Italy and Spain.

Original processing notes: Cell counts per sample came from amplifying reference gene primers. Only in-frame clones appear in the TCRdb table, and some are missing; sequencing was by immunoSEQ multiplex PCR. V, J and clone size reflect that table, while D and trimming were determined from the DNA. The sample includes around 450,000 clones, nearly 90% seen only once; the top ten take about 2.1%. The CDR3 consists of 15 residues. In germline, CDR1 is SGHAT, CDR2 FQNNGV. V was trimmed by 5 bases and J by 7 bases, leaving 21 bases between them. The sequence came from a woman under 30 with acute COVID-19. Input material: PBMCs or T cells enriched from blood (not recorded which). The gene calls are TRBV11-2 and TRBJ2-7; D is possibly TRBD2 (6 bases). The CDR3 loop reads CASSPLAVQSGEQYF. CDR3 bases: TGTGCCAGCAGCCCTTTAGCGGTCCAATCTGGAGAGCAGTACTTC. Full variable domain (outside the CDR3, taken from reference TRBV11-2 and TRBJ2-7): EAGVAQSPRYKIIEKRQSVAFWCNPISGHATLYWYQQILGQGPKLLIQFQNNGVVDDSQLPKDRFSAERLKGVDSTLKIQPAKLEDSAVYLCASSPLAVQSGEQYFGPGTRLTVT.